The clone carrying this TCR beta chain was observed a few times. Its antigen is currently unknown. This entry is derived from a study of cytomegalovirus exposure and HLA in healthy donors. Whole-study context: Clustering assigned 70% to 90% of the roughly 370 genotyped donors to the Caucasian-associated ancestry cluster.

Germline V gene sequence: CDR1 MNHEY, CDR2 SMNVEV (reference sequence). With 8 bases removed from V and 6 bases from J, the gap between germline ends came to 14 bases. CDR3 length equals 13 residues. PCR involved 60 Vbeta and 13 Jbeta primers. Only in-frame clones appear in the TCRdb table, and some are missing; sequencing was by immunoSEQ multiplex PCR. The table shows about 200,000 clones, with 82% occurring only once. Findings of the study overall: In a later analysis, donors in an Asian-associated ancestry cluster reportedly had fewer N-insertions in productive TCRs than the cohort mean. A later analysis linked more than 15,000 TCR beta sequences to HLA alleles at 0.05 false discovery rate.

The V and J genes are TRBV27 and TRBJ2-1; no clear D gene. The TCR comes from a woman aged 18-35 years in good health and CMV-seronegative. Sequencing was performed on PBMCs. In nucleotides, the CDR3 is TGTGCCAGCCTCCCCATTTCGGGCAATGAGCAGTTCTTC. The encoded protein is CASLPISGNEQFF.